The 32 T cell receptor beta chains reported below all come from one sample, sequenced in a study of cytomegalovirus exposure and HLA in healthy donors. 60 Vbeta and 13 Jbeta primers were used in PCR. Libraries were prepared by immunoSEQ multiplex PCR; TCRdb keeps only in-frame clonotypes and omits some of them. Of around 59,000 clones detected, under 90% appear once; the ten largest clones hold under 4%. Sequencing was performed on PBMCs. The receptor set was obtained from a woman aged 40 to 49 in good health and CMV-seronegative.

V gene TRBV6-5 combines with J gene TRBJ1-1; maybe TRBD1 (5 bases). Trimming removed 9 bases from V and 4 bases from J, with 9 bases in between. The CDR3 runs to 11 residues. Germline lookup yields CDR1 MNHEY and CDR2 SVGAGI. The CDR3 here is CASNRGTEAFF. CDR3 nucleotide sequence: TGTGCCAGTAATAGGGGCACTGAAGCTTTCTTT.

Of note for this clone: One junction end disagrees with the germline gene, perhaps due to a read error. V is TRBV18 and J is TRBJ1-5; tentatively, D is TRBD1 (5 bases). Germline CDR1 is KGHSH and CDR2 is LQKENI. The CDR3 extends over 18 amino acids. For the CDR3, the DNA is TGTGCCAGCTCACCAACTCAGGGTTTCTCCGATAGCAATCAACCCCAGCATTTT. The encoded protein is CASSPTQGFSDSNQPQHF.

The J gene is TRBJ1-2, the V gene TRBV29-1; TRBD1 agrees at 9 bases. Germline values: CDR1 SQVTM, CDR2 ANQGSEA. Trimming removed 3 bases from V and 0 bases from J; junction bases left unmatched: 11. CDR3 length: 17 amino acids. CDR3 in amino acids: CSVEGGTGPIANYGYTF. Here the CDR3 DNA reads TGCAGCGTTGAGGGGGGGACAGGGCCCATAGCTAACTATGGCTACACCTTC.

The V and J genes are TRBV4-1 and TRBJ1-2, with D unresolved. V shed 2 bases and J shed 2 bases, with 18 bases lying between them. This CDR3 has 17 amino acids. Per germline, CDR1 MGHRA and CDR2 YSYEKL. CDR3 in amino acids: CASSQLGGARRNYGYTF. DNA for the CDR3: TGCGCCAGCAGCCAACTGGGTGGAGCCCGTCGCAACTATGGCTACACCTTC.

The V call is TRBV27, the J call TRBJ1-2, with 8 bases aligning to TRBD1. The trim removed 6 bases at V and 4 bases at J, leaving 10 bases unmatched. The CDR3 length is 15 residues. CDR1 is MNHEY, CDR2 SMNVEV, per germline (reference sequence). CDR3 residues: CASSRQGIESYGYTF. CDR3 coding DNA: TGTGCCAGCAGCAGACAGGGGATAGAAAGCTATGGCTACACCTTC.

J is TRBJ2-1 and V is TRBV27; 7 bases are a match to TRBD1. Germline CDR1 MNHEY, CDR2 SMNVEV (reference sequence). With V trimmed by 5 bases and J by 5 bases, 12 bases remained unmatched. The CDR3 is made up of 16 amino acids. The CDR3 is CASSPTRDSINNEQFF. The CDR3 region has the DNA TGTGCCAGCAGTCCGACCCGGGACAGCATCAACAATGAGCAGTTCTTC.

V is TRBV4-2 and J is TRBJ1-5; 12 bases are shared with TRBD1. Germline CDR1 LGHNA, CDR2 YNFKEQ. The V gene end was trimmed by 2 bases and the J gene end by 4 bases; junction bases not matched to a gene: 6. The CDR3 sequence is 17 residues long. CDR3 in amino acids: CASSQSGTGGRNQPQHF. Written as DNA, the CDR3 is TGTGCCAGCAGCCAATCCGGGACAGGGGGCCGAAATCAGCCCCAGCATTTT.

This clone was seen once. The J gene is TRBJ2-1, the V gene TRBV5-1; 10 bases fit TRBD2. This CDR3 region has 23 residues. The ends lost 1 base at V and 2 bases at J; junction bases unmatched: 24. The germline V gene has CDR1 SGHRS and CDR2 YFSETQ. The chain's CDR3 is CASSLPAGGVSGRALRPYNEQFF. The CDR3 DNA sequence: TGCGCCAGCAGCTTGCCGGCAGGGGGCGTCAGCGGGAGGGCCTTGCGTCCCTACAATGAGCAGTTCTTC.

The V call is TRBV19, the J call TRBJ2-5; D remains ambiguous. The CDR3 spans 14 residues. Trimming left V 0 bases short and J 5 bases short, with 10 bases between. From germline, CDR1 is LNHDA and CDR2 SQIVND (reference sequence). The CDR3 here is CASSIDLPAETQYF. The CDR3 DNA sequence: TGTGCCAGTAGTATAGATCTCCCAGCGGAGACCCAGTACTTC.

The CDR3 protein is CASSPRGLSYGYTF. In nucleotides, the CDR3 is TGTGCCAGCTCACCACGGGGGCTAAGTTATGGCTACACCTTC. The chain recombines TRBV18 with TRBJ1-2; TRBD1 might be the D (6 bases). The CDR3 has 14 residues. V lost 1 base and J lost 5, with 11 bases in between. In germline, CDR1 is KGHSH, CDR2 LQKENI.

J is TRBJ2-2 and V is TRBV15; D unresolved. CDR3 size: 17 residues. Trimming removed 5 bases from V and 4 bases from J, with 20 bases in between. Germline CDR1 and CDR2: LNHNV and YYDKDF (reference sequence). In DNA form, the CDR3 reads TGTGCCACCAGCGGCGGAGCCGGAGTAACCGTCACCGGGGAGCTGTTTTTT. Protein: CATSGGAGVTVTGELFF.

This clone has only one observation. The chain carries TRBV7-6 and TRBJ1-5, with TRBD1 as a possible D gene (5 bases). Germline lookup yields CDR1 SGHVS and CDR2 FNYEAQ. The V end lost 1 base, the J end lost 4 bases, and 11 bases lay between the germline ends. The CDR3 is 15 residues long. The CDR3 loop is CASSLDGTANQPQHF. CDR3 coding DNA: TGTGCCAGCAGCTTAGACGGGACTGCAAATCAGCCCCAGCATTTT.

This clone came up a few times. The chain recombines TRBV4-1 with TRBJ2-1; 10 bases fit TRBD1. The trim removed 1 base at V and 6 bases at J, leaving 9 bases unmatched. Germline CDR1 is MGHRA and CDR2 is YSYEKL. This CDR3 is 17 amino acids long. The CDR3 here is CASSQVPGTGDRNEQFF. The CDR3 nucleotides read TGCGCCAGCAGCCAAGTCCCCGGGACAGGGGATCGCAATGAGCAGTTCTTC.

The J gene is TRBJ2-1, the V gene TRBV27; 12 bases map to TRBD2. The CDR3 runs to 16 residues. CDR1 is MNHEY, CDR2 SMNVEV, per germline (reference sequence). J was trimmed by 8 bases and V by 2 bases; bases with no gene match: 7. In DNA form, the CDR3 reads TGTGCCAGCAGTTTAGTGACTAGCGGGAGAATATATGAGCAGTTCTTC. It translates to CASSLVTSGRIYEQFF.

J is TRBJ2-2 and V is TRBV5-4, with TRBD2 identical over 7 bases. Germline trimming cut 9 bases from V and 3 bases from J; bases unmatched to any gene: 11. The CDR3 totals 15 residues. Per the germline V gene, CDR1 is SGHNT and CDR2 is YYREEE (reference sequence). CDR3 protein: CANYGGEGYTGELFF. The CDR3 DNA is TGTGCCAACTATGGGGGGGAGGGATACACCGGGGAGCTGTTTTTT.

This clone was detected only once. This chain joins TRBV5-1 and TRBJ2-1; 7 nucleotides match TRBD1. In germline, CDR1 is SGHRS, CDR2 YFSETQ. The CDR3 length is 17 residues. V lost 0 bases to trimming and J lost 3 bases; unmatched junction nucleotides: 9. The CDR3 bases are TGCGCCAGCAGCTTGGTACCTAGGGACAGATACTACAATGAGCAGTTCTTC. This translates into CASSLVPRDRYYNEQFF.

The rearrangement uses TRBV27 and TRBJ1-5, with a tentative D call TRBD1 (6 bases). The CDR3 extends over 16 amino acids. Germline loops: CDR1 MNHEY, CDR2 SMNVEV (reference sequence). Trimming shortened V by 5 bases and J by 0 bases, and 14 bases separated the two germline ends. CDR3 sequence: CASSPRTDYSNQPQHF. The CDR3 DNA reads as TGTGCCAGCAGTCCCAGGACAGATTATAGCAATCAGCCCCAGCATTTT.

The chain links TRBV4-1 to TRBJ2-7, with 14 bases matching TRBD2. Germline trimming cut 1 base from V and 4 bases from J; bases unmatched to any gene: 0. The CDR3 spans 15 residues. The V gene's germline CDR1 is MGHRA and CDR2 YSYEKL. The chain's CDR3 is CASSQGTSGRYEQYF. Written as DNA, the CDR3 is TGCGCCAGCAGCCAAGGGACTAGCGGGAGGTACGAGCAGTACTTC.

Of note for this clone: The junction shows a germline mismatch at one end, possibly a read error. This same CDR3 is encoded by further DNA sequences in the sample. The rearrangement links TRBV18 to TRBJ2-2; 8 nucleotides agree with TRBD1. CDR3 size: 16 residues. Per germline, CDR1 KGHSH and CDR2 LQKENI. In DNA form, the CDR3 reads TGCGCCAGCTCACCACGCGACAGGGGCGACACCGGGGAGCTGTTTTTT. Its protein product is CASSPRDRGDTGELFF.

This chain joins TRBV28 and TRBJ2-7; maybe TRBD1 (5 bases). CDR3 length: 16 amino acids. V was clipped by 3 bases and J by 5 bases, with 20 bases between them. Germline CDR1 and CDR2: MDHEN and SYDVKM. The CDR3 region is CASSFDPWQGIHEQYF. The CDR3 nucleotides read TGTGCCAGCAGTTTCGATCCGTGGCAGGGAATCCACGAGCAGTACTTC. The full variable domain, with the rest looked up from reference TRBV28 and TRBJ2-7, is DVKVTQSSRYLVKRTGEKVFLECVQDMDHENMFWYRQDPGLGLRLIYFSYDVKMKEKGDIPEGYSVSREKKERFSLILESASTNQTSMYLCASSFDPWQGIHEQYFGPGTRLTVT.

V usage is TRBV27 and J usage is TRBJ2-2; 10 bases agree with TRBD1. Germline V lookup: CDR1 MNHEY, CDR2 SMNVEV (reference sequence). The CDR3 contains 16 residues. The junction had 7 bases not matched to a gene; V was cut back by 5 bases and J by 4 bases. The CDR3 nucleotides are TGTGCCAGCAGTACGACAGGGGGCGCGGGCACCGGGGAGCTGTTTTTT. Its translation: CASSTTGGAGTGELFF.

V and J are TRBV30 and TRBJ1-2; 8 nucleotides align to TRBD1. The J segment lost 4 bases and the V segment lost 5 bases, leaving 6 bases of the junction unmatched. The CDR3 consists of 13 residues. Per germline, CDR1 GTSNPN and CDR2 SVGIG (reference sequence). CDR3 sequence reads: CAWQHRGAYGYTF. For the CDR3, the DNA is TGTGCCTGGCAACACAGGGGGGCCTATGGCTACACCTTC.

This clone was found once. The chain carries TRBV4-1 and TRBJ1-5, with TRBD1 as a possible D gene (5 bases). The germline V gene has CDR1 MGHRA and CDR2 YSYEKL. The V gene lost 1 base and the J gene lost 3 bases, with 13 bases spanning the gap. There are 16 residues in the CDR3. CDR3 amino acids: CASSQARQGVNQPQHF. CDR3 DNA: TGCGCCAGCAGCCAAGCCCGGCAGGGTGTCAATCAGCCCCAGCATTTT.

The V call is TRBV2, the J call TRBJ2-5; 14 bases fit TRBD2. The CDR3 covers 20 residues. Looked up from germline, CDR1 is SNHLY and CDR2 is FYNNEI. Germline trimming cut 6 bases from V and 1 base from J; bases unmatched to any gene: 16. The CDR3: CASRGTSGRIILLSQETQYF. The DNA of the CDR3 is TGTGCCAGCAGAGGGACTAGCGGGAGAATAATATTATTAAGCCAAGAGACCCAGTACTTC.

The chain carries TRBV13 and TRBJ2-2; the match to TRBD2 covers 12 bases. V shed 5 bases, J shed 0 bases, and the junction held 4 bases outside the gene matches. This CDR3 is built from 17 residues. Germline-derived CDR1 and CDR2 are PRHDT and FYEKMQ (reference sequence). This CDR3 is CASSLRTSGTNTGELFF. CDR3 bases: TGTGCCAGCAGCCTCAGGACTAGCGGGACGAACACCGGGGAGCTGTTTTTT.

The CDR3 nucleotides read TGTGCCAGCAGCCGACAGGGGCGGACTGAAGCTTTCTTT. This sequence encodes CASSRQGRTEAFF. The chain carries TRBV6-6 and TRBJ1-1; 8 nucleotides match TRBD1. The CDR3 length is 13 residues. The V gene's germline CDR1 is MNHNY and CDR2 SVGAGI (reference sequence). V lost 6 bases, J lost 5 bases, and 5 bases stayed unmatched.

J is TRBJ2-1 and V is TRBV4-1, with 9 bases lining up with TRBD2. The CDR3 spans 16 residues. Germline CDR1 reads MGHRA; CDR2 reads YSYEKL. V gave up 5 bases and J gave up 0 bases; unmatched junction bases: 5. In nucleotides, the CDR3 is TGCGCCAGCAGCTATCTTAGCGGGAGCTCCTACAATGAGCAGTTCTTC. It encodes CASSYLSGSSYNEQFF.

This clone appeared a single time. The genes are TRBV27 and TRBJ2-7; D not resolved. The CDR3 totals 13 residues. Germline V lookup: CDR1 MNHEY, CDR2 SMNVEV (reference sequence). V was cut by 3 bases and J by 2 bases, with 8 bases left in between. CDR3 in DNA: TGTGCCAGCAGTTTGGGCAGGCCCTACGAGCAGTACTTC. It specifies CASSLGRPYEQYF.

The chain recombines TRBV6-5 with TRBJ1-3; D uncertain. The V gene lost 2 bases and the J gene lost 0 bases, with 2 bases spanning the gap. Germline V gene data show CDR1 as MNHEY and CDR2 as SVGAGI. The CDR3 runs to 13 residues. The CDR3 region has the DNA TGTGCCAGCAGTTACCTCTCTGGAAACACCATATATTTT. Encoded protein: CASSYLSGNTIYF.

The CDR3 DNA sequence: TGCGCCAGCAGCTACCAAGGGGTCGACGAGCAGTACTTC. Its protein is CASSYQGVDEQYF. This chain uses TRBV4-3 with TRBJ2-7; TRBD1 might be the D (5 bases). The V gene lost 5 bases and the J gene lost 5 bases, with 13 bases spanning the gap. The CDR3 contains 13 residues. Germline lookup yields CDR1 LGHNA and CDR2 YSLEER.

The chain has TRBV7-9 and TRBJ2-6; TRBD2 is a possible D gene (6 bases). The CDR3 consists of 15 residues. V was shortened by 5 bases and J by 2 bases, with 10 bases between the two germline ends. Germline CDR1 SEHNR, CDR2 FQNEAQ (reference sequence). The CDR3 protein is CASSRSGAGANVLTF. The CDR3 DNA reads TGTGCCAGCAGCCGTTCGGGGGCTGGGGCCAACGTCCTGACTTTC.

V usage is TRBV29-1 and J usage is TRBJ1-5; no reliable D call. V gave up 4 bases and J gave up 5 bases, with 12 bases separating them. Germline V gene data show CDR1 as SQVTM and CDR2 as ANQGSEA. The CDR3 has 13 residues. The CDR3: CSVGQYWDQPQHF. Written as DNA, the CDR3 is TGCAGCGTTGGACAATATTGGGATCAGCCCCAGCATTTT.